Below, 14 T cell receptor beta chains from the same sample are listed, as sequenced in a study of T cell responses to AZD1222 COVID-19 vaccine. Measured with immunoSEQ multiplex PCR; TCRdb has only the in-frame clones, and not every one. This sample has tens of thousands of clones; around 87% occur once, and the top ten carry around 24%. Specimen: peripheral blood, collected on day 0 of AZD1222 vaccination. These receptors all come from an adult in good health.

The chain recombines TRBV11-2 with TRBJ1-6, with D uncertain. CDR3 length: 16 residues. V was cut by 2 bases and J by 9 bases, with 17 bases left in between. Germline V lookup: CDR1 SGHAT, CDR2 FQNNGV. The CDR3 spells CASSLPVGGSSSPLHF. In DNA form, the CDR3 reads TGTGCCAGCAGCTTACCCGTCGGAGGGTCGAGTTCACCCCTCCACTTT.

The chain carries TRBV19 and TRBJ1-4; tentatively, D is TRBD1 (5 bases). V was shortened by 6 bases and J by 8 bases, with 13 bases between the two germline ends. The CDR3 length is 13 residues. Germline lookup yields CDR1 LNHDA and CDR2 SQIVND (reference sequence). DNA of the CDR3: TGTGCCAGTAGGGGGTCATCAGGGGAAAAACTGTTTTTT. Amino acids: CASRGSSGEKLFF. The full variable domain, completed using reference TRBV19 and TRBJ1-4, is DGGITQSPKYLFRKEGQNVTLSCEQNLNHDAMYWYRQDPGQGLRLIYYSQIVNDFQKGDIAEGYSVSREKKESFPLTVTSAQKNPTAFYLCASRGSSGEKLFFGSGTQLSVL.

This rearrangement joins TRBV11-1 to TRBJ2-3, with D unresolved. With 1 base removed from V and 6 bases from J, the gap between germline ends came to 14 bases. From germline, CDR1 is SGHAT and CDR2 FQDESV (reference sequence). The CDR3 is 15 amino acids. This CDR3 is CASSLDPGSSDTQYF. In DNA form, the CDR3 reads TGTGCCAGCAGCTTAGATCCAGGTAGTTCCGATACGCAGTATTTT.

The J gene is TRBJ1-4, the V gene TRBV6-5; D is perhaps TRBD1 (5 bases). There are 14 residues in the CDR3. V lost 6 bases, J lost 7 bases, and 15 bases lay in between. CDR1 is MNHEY and CDR2 is SVGAGI in the germline V gene. The CDR3 DNA reads TGTGCCAGCAGGGGGACGCCCCGGAGTGAAAAACTGTTTTTT. Protein: CASRGTPRSEKLFF.

This chain uses TRBV2 with TRBJ2-2; 12 bases agree with TRBD2. The V and J ends lost 5 bases and 4 bases, in that order; junction bases with no gene match: 2. This CDR3 is built from 15 residues. Germline lookup yields CDR1 SNHLY and CDR2 FYNNEI. CDR3 loop: CASSLTSGSTGELFF. CDR3 DNA: TGTGCCAGCAGTCTGACTAGCGGGAGCACCGGGGAGCTGTTTTTT.

V and J are TRBV2 and TRBJ1-2, with 11 bases matching TRBD1. J lost 8 bases, V lost 7 bases, and 9 bases had no gene match. The CDR3 sequence is 14 residues long. The germline V gene has CDR1 SNHLY and CDR2 FYNNEI. The CDR3 protein is CASNLDRGRQGYTF. CDR3 bases: TGTGCCAGCAATTTGGACAGGGGGCGGCAAGGCTACACCTTC.

This rearrangement joins TRBV19 to TRBJ2-7; 9 bases line up with TRBD1. Trimming removed 4 bases from V and 7 bases from J; junction bases left unmatched: 14. This CDR3 region has 16 residues. Germline assignment: CDR1 LNHDA and CDR2 SQIVND (reference sequence). CDR3 nucleotide sequence: TGTGCCAGTAGTAAAGGGCAACCGGGACAGGGTGGAGAGCAGTACTTC. Its translation: CASSKGQPGQGGEQYF.

About this clone: The sample holds other DNA sequences that translate to the same CDR3. The CDR3 here is CASSRTGNEQFF. Here the CDR3 DNA reads TGTGCCAGCAGCAGGACAGGGAATGAGCAGTTCTTC. The V and J genes are TRBV7-3 and TRBJ2-1; TRBD1 matches at 8 bases. The trim removed 5 bases at V and 7 bases at J, leaving 1 base unmatched. The germline CDR1 and CDR2 sequences are SGHTA and FQGTGA. The CDR3 runs to 12 residues.

The rearrangement joins TRBV7-9 to TRBJ1-1, with D unresolved. This CDR3 comprises 18 residues. Germline CDR1 SEHNR, CDR2 FQNEAQ (reference sequence). Trimming left V 0 bases short and J 0 bases short, with 17 bases between. The CDR3 DNA follows: TGTGCCAGCAGCTTAGCGGGTCGGGAGAGCCCAATGAACACTGAAGCTTTCTTT. This gives the protein CASSLAGRESPMNTEAFF.

The rearrangement joins TRBV2 to TRBJ1-5, with D uncertain. Trimming took off 10 bases at V and 3 bases at J, with 22 bases between the two ends. There are 16 residues in the CDR3. CDR1 and CDR2 (germline): SNHLY, FYNNEI. For the CDR3, the DNA is TGTGCCACCTCCCCGGGGAACGGGGATATCAATCAGCCCCAGCATTTT. Its protein is CATSPGNGDINQPQHF.

The genes are TRBV19 and TRBJ1-5; possible D gene TRBD1, 5 bases. The CDR3 covers 15 residues. Germline lookup yields CDR1 LNHDA and CDR2 SQIVND (reference sequence). V lost 4 bases, J lost 1 base, and 11 bases lay in between. The CDR3 region has the DNA TGTGCCAGTAGTACCACTGGGGGGAGCAATCAGCCCCAGCATTTT. It specifies CASSTTGGSNQPQHF.

V and J are TRBV4-3 and TRBJ1-1, with D possibly matching TRBD1 (6 bases). This CDR3 has 13 amino acids. The germline gives CDR1 LGHNA, CDR2 YSLEER. V was pared by 3 bases and J by 1 base, with 6 bases between. The CDR3 region has the DNA TGCGCCAGCAGCCAGACAGGGAACACTGAAGCTTTCTTT. It specifies CASSQTGNTEAFF.

This rearrangement joins TRBV9 to TRBJ1-6; D ambiguous. CDR3 length: 14 residues. Trimming removed 0 bases at V and 9 bases at J, with 10 bases between. Germline CDR1 and CDR2: SGDLS and YYNGEE. CDR3 coding DNA: TGTGCCAGCAGCGTAGGAGACGACGGTTCACCCCTCCACTTT. This translates into CASSVGDDGSPLHF.

This rearrangement joins TRBV15 to TRBJ1-4; the D gene is possibly TRBD1 (5 bases). Between the trimmed V and J ends, which lost 8 bases and 11 bases, there was a span of 12 bases. CDR1 is LNHNV, CDR2 YYDKDF, per germline (reference sequence). This CDR3 is 11 amino acids long. This CDR3 reads CATSGEGKLFF. The CDR3 coding sequence is TGTGCCACCTCGGGGGAAGGGAAACTGTTTTTT.